The next 24 T cell receptor beta chains were all read from a single sample in a study of blood T cell repertoires in COVID-19. The data were produced by immunoSEQ multiplex PCR, yet TCRdb's version contains in-frame clones alone and is incomplete. The data show about 190,000 clones, over 80% seen once. Sequenced material: peripheral blood. These receptors were taken from a woman in her fifties or sixties with COVID-19, enrolled during active disease.

The chain joins TRBV5-4 to TRBJ1-1; tentatively, D is TRBD1 (5 bases). Per the germline V gene, CDR1 is SGHNT and CDR2 is YYREEE (reference sequence). The length of the CDR3 is 14 residues. The V and J ends lost 3 bases and 0 bases respectively, with 9 bases between them. CDR3 nucleotides: TGTGCCAGCAGCTGGGGCGGGGTGAACACTGAAGCTTTCTTT. Amino acids: CASSWGGVNTEAFF.

The rearrangement links TRBV30 to TRBJ1-4; D might be TRBD1 (5 bases). This CDR3 has 17 amino acids. Germline loops: CDR1 GTSNPN, CDR2 SVGIG (reference sequence). The ends were cut back, 0 bases at V and 8 bases at J, with 22 bases in the middle. CDR3 nucleotides: TGTGCCTGGAGTGTAAACCGTTTGCGGGACCGACGGGAAAAACTGTTTTTT. The encoded protein is CAWSVNRLRDRREKLFF.

The chain combines TRBV3-1 (or the pseudogene TRBV3-2) with TRBJ2-2; the D gene is possibly TRBD1 (5 bases). CDR1 is LGHDT and CDR2 is YNNKEL in the germline V gene (reference sequence). V lost 4 bases and J lost 2, with 17 bases in between. CDR3 length: 17 amino acids. CDR3 nucleotides: TGTGCCAGCAGCCTTTATTTAGGGGTGGTAAACACCGGGGAGCTGTTTTTT. As protein: CASSLYLGVVNTGELFF.

The V and J genes are TRBV7-8 and TRBJ2-1; TRBD2 aligns across 12 bases. Losses at the gene ends were 0 bases for V and 9 bases for J; bases not matched to a gene: 6. This CDR3 is built from 16 residues. Germline V lookup: CDR1 SGHVS, CDR2 FQNEAQ. CDR3 nucleotides: TGTGCCAGCAGCTTAGCTACTAGCGGGGGGAGGGTTGAGCAGTTCTTC. Translating gives CASSLATSGGRVEQFF.

The chain employs TRBV14 and TRBJ1-4; the D gene is possibly TRBD1 (5 bases). V lost 4 bases and J 0 bases, leaving 9 bases between the germline ends. The CDR3 covers 15 residues. Looked up from germline, CDR1 is SGHDN and CDR2 is FVKESK. The CDR3: CASSRRGPTNEKLFF. Written as DNA, the CDR3 is TGTGCCAGCAGCCGGAGGGGTCCAACTAATGAAAAACTGTTTTTT.

The gene calls are TRBV28 and TRBJ2-3, with D possibly being TRBD2 (6 bases). The germline V gene has CDR1 MDHEN and CDR2 SYDVKM. This CDR3 has 15 amino acids. V dropped 4 bases and J dropped 1 base, with 12 bases sitting between them. The CDR3 protein is CASSSPPGGTDTQYF. The DNA of the CDR3 is TGTGCCAGCAGTTCACCCCCGGGGGGCACAGATACGCAGTATTTT.

V and J are TRBV15 and TRBJ1-2; possibly TRBD1 for D (6 bases). This CDR3 region has 14 residues. Germline V gene data show CDR1 as LNHNV and CDR2 as YYDKDF (reference sequence). V dropped 0 bases and J dropped 2 bases, with 7 bases sitting between them. This CDR3 reads CATSRDQGNYGYTF. The DNA for the CDR3 is TGTGCCACCAGCAGAGATCAGGGGAACTATGGCTACACCTTC.

The CDR3 DNA is TGTGCCAGCAGCCCGGACAGGGCTGGAAACACCATATATTTT. Protein product: CASSPDRAGNTIYF. V is TRBV14 and J is TRBJ1-3, with 8 bases aligning to TRBD1. The V segment lost 4 bases and the J segment 2 bases; nucleotides outside the gene matches: 1. This CDR3 comprises 14 residues. CDR1 is SGHDN and CDR2 is FVKESK in the germline V gene.

The chain has TRBV30 and TRBJ2-3; no definite D call. The CDR3 is 13 residues long. The germline V gene encodes CDR1 GTSNPN and CDR2 SVGIG (reference sequence). The V and J ends lost 2 bases and 4 bases respectively, with 10 bases between them. In DNA form, the CDR3 reads TGTGCCTGGAGTCAAAGAGCTCCAGATACGCAGTATTTT. Its protein is CAWSQRAPDTQYF. The variable domain in full, completed from reference TRBV30 and TRBJ2-3, reads SQTIHQWPATLVQPVGSPLSLECTVEGTSNPNLYWYRQAAGRGLQLLFYSVGIGQISSEVPQNLSASRPQDRQFILSSKKLLLSDSGFYLCAWSQRAPDTQYFGPGTRLTVL.

The rearrangement uses TRBV5-6 and TRBJ1-5, with 9 positions matching TRBD1. CDR1 and CDR2 from the germline V gene are SGHDT and YYEEEE. CDR3 length: 17 residues. V trimming: 3 bases; J trimming: 3 bases; junction bases outside the gene matches: 10. The CDR3 is CASSSYGGTGYNQPQHF. CDR3 DNA: TGTGCCAGCAGCTCCTATGGGGGGACAGGGTACAATCAGCCCCAGCATTTT.

The V and J genes are TRBV5-5 and TRBJ2-1; 11 nucleotides align to TRBD2. Germline V gene lookup returns CDR1 SGHKS and CDR2 YYEKEE (reference sequence). This CDR3 has 17 residues. The ends lost 4 bases at V and 4 bases at J; junction bases unmatched: 10. CDR3 in DNA: TGTGCCAGCAGCCGCCGACTAGCGGGGCCGTCATACAATGAGCAGTTCTTC. This codes for CASSRRLAGPSYNEQFF.

V and J are TRBV7-2 and TRBJ2-1; D may be TRBD2 (6 bases). There are 14 residues in the CDR3. Germline lookup yields CDR1 SGHTA and CDR2 FQGNSA. Trimming removed 4 bases at V and 7 bases at J, with 14 bases between. The CDR3 loop reads CASSYYASVNEQFF. DNA of the CDR3: TGTGCCAGCAGCTATTATGCTAGCGTAAATGAGCAGTTCTTC.

The V call is TRBV7-9, the J call TRBJ2-1, with 9 positions matching TRBD1. CDR1 is SEHNR and CDR2 is FQNEAQ in the germline V gene (reference sequence). This CDR3 has 16 residues. Unmatched junction bases numbered 8, after V lost 5 bases and J lost 3 bases. CDR3 DNA sequence: TGTGCCAGCAGCCTAAGACGGGACAGGGACTACAATGAGCAGTTCTTC. It specifies CASSLRRDRDYNEQFF.

The chain carries TRBV27 and TRBJ1-1; 11 bases map to TRBD1. Germline V gives CDR1 MNHEY, CDR2 SMNVEV (reference sequence). The CDR3 contains 14 residues. The V and J ends lost 7 bases and 5 bases, in that order; junction bases with no gene match: 6. DNA of the CDR3: TGTGCCAGCACTCCCGGGACAGGGGGGACTGAAGCTTTCTTT. It translates to CASTPGTGGTEAFF.

This clone has more than one count but fewer than ten. This chain connects TRBV18 to TRBJ2-3; a weak D match, TRBD2 (6 bases). V gave up 2 bases and J gave up 3 bases, with 9 bases separating them. The CDR3 spans 14 residues. Germline loops: CDR1 KGHSH, CDR2 LQKENI. The CDR3: CASSPGLQTDTQYF. The CDR3 nucleotides are TGTGCCAGCTCACCAGGACTACAGACAGATACGCAGTATTTT.

J is TRBJ2-1 and V is TRBV11-3, with a possible D match to TRBD2 (7 bases). In germline, CDR1 is SGHNT, CDR2 YENEEA. Trimming shortened V by 4 bases and J by 6 bases, and 13 bases separated the two germline ends. There are 14 residues in the CDR3. The CDR3 protein is CASSYRGGTNEQFF. The CDR3 coding sequence is TGTGCCAGCAGCTATAGGGGGGGTACCAATGAGCAGTTCTTC.

The gene calls are TRBV27 and TRBJ1-2; D unresolved. CDR1 and CDR2 (germline): MNHEY, SMNVEV (reference sequence). The CDR3 consists of 14 residues. The V gene lost 4 bases and the J gene lost 8 bases, with 17 bases spanning the gap. This chain's CDR3 is CASSSVDRVNGYTF. CDR3 DNA: TGTGCCAGCAGTTCCGTTGACCGGGTGAACGGCTACACCTTC.

This rearrangement joins TRBV25-1 to TRBJ1-2, with a possible D match to TRBD1 (5 bases). Germline CDR1 reads MGHDK; CDR2 reads SYGVNS. This CDR3 has 14 amino acids. The V and J ends lost 4 bases and 7 bases respectively, with 16 bases between them. CDR3 protein: CASSGSRQFSGYTF. CDR3 nucleotide sequence: TGTGCCAGCAGTGGCTCCCGACAGTTTAGTGGCTACACCTTC.

The chain recombines TRBV5-6 with TRBJ2-7; D might be TRBD1 (5 bases). With 0 bases removed from V and 1 base from J, the gap between germline ends came to 8 bases. Germline assignment: CDR1 SGHDT and CDR2 YYEEEE. The CDR3 runs 14 residues. The CDR3 is CASSLVDRSYEQYF. Here the CDR3 DNA reads TGTGCCAGCAGCTTGGTCGACAGATCCTACGAGCAGTACTTC.

This clone was seen once. The rearrangement joins TRBV6-1 to TRBJ2-1, with D possibly being TRBD2 (6 bases). V was cut by 3 bases and J by 10 bases, with 13 bases left in between. This CDR3 comprises 13 residues. Germline lookup yields CDR1 MNHNS and CDR2 SASEGT. CDR3 DNA: TGTGCCAGCAGTGATGACTGGGGGGAGGAGCAGTTCTTC. Its translation: CASSDDWGEEQFF.

CDR3 sequence reads: CASSPRGSMKDNEQFF. CDR3 bases: TGTGCCAGCAGCCCCCGGGGTAGTATGAAAGACAATGAGCAGTTCTTC. The J gene is TRBJ2-1, the V gene TRBV11-3; a weak D match, TRBD2 (5 bases). The CDR3 sequence is 16 residues long. Trimming took 5 bases from V and 5 from J, leaving 19 bases between them. Looked up from germline, CDR1 is SGHNT and CDR2 is YENEEA. Looking up the rest from reference TRBV11-3 and TRBJ2-1 gives the full variable domain: EAGVVQSPRYKIIEKKQPVAFWCNPISGHNTLYWYLQNLGQGPELLIRYENEEAVDDSQLPKDRFSAERLKGVDSTLKIQPAELGDSAVYLCASSPRGSMKDNEQFFGPGTRLTVL.

The rearrangement joins TRBV2 to TRBJ2-7, with TRBD2 identical over 8 bases. The CDR3 is 14 residues long. The V and J ends lost 9 bases and 4 bases, in that order; junction bases with no gene match: 11. Germline loops: CDR1 SNHLY, CDR2 FYNNEI. The CDR3 loop reads CASGTAGGPYEQYF. The CDR3 DNA sequence: TGTGCCAGTGGAACCGCGGGGGGCCCATACGAGCAGTACTTC.

V gene TRBV9 combines with J gene TRBJ2-2, with 8 bases identical to TRBD1. The V gene end was trimmed by 4 bases and the J gene end by 0 bases; junction bases not matched to a gene: 5. CDR1 is SGDLS and CDR2 is YYNGEE in the germline V gene. The CDR3 is 16 amino acids. The CDR3 is CASSPRTGTNTGELFF. In nucleotides, the CDR3 is TGTGCCAGCAGCCCACGGACAGGGACGAACACCGGGGAGCTGTTTTTT. Combining the CDR3 with reference TRBV9 and TRBJ2-2 gives the whole variable domain DSGVTQTPKHLITATGQRVTLRCSPRSGDLSVYWYQQSLDQGLQFLIQYYNGEERAKGNILERFSAQQFPDLHSELNLSSLELGDSALYFCASSPRTGTNTGELFFGEGSRLTVL.

The V gene is TRBV16, the J gene TRBJ1-1; D might be TRBD1 (5 bases). CDR1 KGHSY and CDR2 FQNENV come from the germline V gene. The CDR3 extends over 13 amino acids. Trimming pared 0 bases from V and 5 bases from J, leaving 7 bases between. CDR3 DNA: TGTGCCAGCAGCCAATCCCAGGGAACTGAAGCTTTCTTT. Encoded protein: CASSQSQGTEAFF. Full variable domain (missing parts from reference TRBV16 and TRBJ1-1): GEEVAQTPKHLVRGEGQKAKLYCAPIKGHSYVFWYQQVLKNEFKFLISFQNENVFDETGMPKERFSAKCLPNSPCSLEIQATKLEDSAVYFCASSQSQGTEAFFGQGTRLTVV.